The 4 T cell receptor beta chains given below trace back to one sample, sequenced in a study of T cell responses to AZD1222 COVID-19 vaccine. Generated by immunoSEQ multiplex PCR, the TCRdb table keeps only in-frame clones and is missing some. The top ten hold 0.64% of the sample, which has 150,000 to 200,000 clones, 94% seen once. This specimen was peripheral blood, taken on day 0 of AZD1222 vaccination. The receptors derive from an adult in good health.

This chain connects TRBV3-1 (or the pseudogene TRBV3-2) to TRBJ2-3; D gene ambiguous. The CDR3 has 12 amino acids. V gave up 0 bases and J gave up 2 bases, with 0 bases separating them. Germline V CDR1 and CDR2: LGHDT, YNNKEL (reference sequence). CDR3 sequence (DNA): TGTGCCAGCAGCCAAGACACAGATACGCAGTATTTT. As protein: CASSQDTDTQYF.

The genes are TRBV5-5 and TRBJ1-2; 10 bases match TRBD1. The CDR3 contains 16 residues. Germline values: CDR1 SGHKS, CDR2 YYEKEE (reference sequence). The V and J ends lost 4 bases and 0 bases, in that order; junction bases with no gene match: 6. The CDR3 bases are TGTGCCAGCAGCCCAGACAGGGGGCGAGCTAACTATGGCTACACCTTC. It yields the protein CASSPDRGRANYGYTF.

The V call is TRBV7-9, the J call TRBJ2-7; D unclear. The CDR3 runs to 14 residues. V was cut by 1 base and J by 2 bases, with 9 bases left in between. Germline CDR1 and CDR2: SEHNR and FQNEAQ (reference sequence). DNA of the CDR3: TGTGCCAGCAGCTTAGACGGTAATCCCTACGAGCAGTACTTC. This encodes CASSLDGNPYEQYF.

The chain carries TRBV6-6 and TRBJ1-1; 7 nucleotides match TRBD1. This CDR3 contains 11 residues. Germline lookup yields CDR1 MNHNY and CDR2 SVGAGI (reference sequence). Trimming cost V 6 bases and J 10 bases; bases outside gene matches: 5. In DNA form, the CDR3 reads TGTGCCAGCAGCTATACAGGGGTAGCTTTCTTT. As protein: CASSYTGVAFF.